This T cell receptor beta chain came from a study of cytomegalovirus exposure and HLA in healthy donors. With 60 Vbeta and 13 Jbeta primers, the PCR was carried out. Clones were sequenced by immunoSEQ multiplex PCR, and TCRdb holds only the in-frame ones, with some missing. The table records 150,000 or so clones, 80% to 90% of them present only once. Turning to this clone: Its antigen is not identified.

Study outcomes and limitations: A later analysis showed HLA-associated TCR beta chains outstripping equally common others in clonal expansion. While the bulk of TCR sequences proved rare, some public TCRs turned up in many donors.

This CDR3 contains 14 residues. CDR1 is LNHDA, CDR2 SQIVND, per germline (reference sequence). With 8 bases clipped from V and 5 bases from J, the junction kept 9 bases outside the gene matches. V usage is TRBV19 and J usage is TRBJ1-2, with 9 bases fitting TRBD1. The specimen sequenced was PBMCs. This sequence originates from a man aged 45-60 years in good health and CMV-seropositive. CDR3 region: CASQQGAAGYGYTF. The CDR3 DNA reads TGTGCCAGTCAACAGGGGGCGGCGGGGTATGGCTACACCTTC.